The 8 T cell receptor beta chains below come from one sample, sequenced in a study of T cells in Graves' hyperthyroidism and ophthalmopathy. Amplified TCR beta CDR3 regions came from RNA transcripts. Primed by the HTBI set, a first-round RT-PCR was run on the TCR CDR3. Each CDR3 protein gets one entry after TCRdb re-called the multiplex PCR reads with MiXCR. The table has almost 350,000 distinct CDR3 sequences, 15% to 20% seen once. The sequenced material came from blood. The receptors stem from a woman in her 40s with Graves' ophthalmopathy.

There are many counts of this clonotype. A much larger clone differs from this one at a single base, so this may be a read error. This sequence joins TRBV6-1 and TRBJ1-1, with a weak D call TRBD1 (5 bases). Germline V gene sequence: CDR1 MNHNS, CDR2 SASEGT. This CDR3 is built from 13 residues. Between the trimmed V and J ends, which lost 6 bases and 3 bases, there was a span of 11 bases. The CDR3 loop is CASRLTVDTEAFF. CDR3 sequence (DNA): TGTGCCAGCAGGCTGACAGTGGACACTGAAGCTTTCTTT.

V usage is TRBV6-1 and J usage is TRBJ2-2; maybe TRBD1 (5 bases). The CDR3 consists of 14 residues. Germline V gives CDR1 MNHNS, CDR2 SASEGT. V was trimmed by 4 bases and J by 5 bases, leaving 11 bases between them. DNA for the CDR3: TGTGCCAGCAGTGTTACAGGCTCAACCGGGGAGCTGTTTTTT. It specifies CASSVTGSTGELFF.

This chain uses TRBV5-1 with TRBJ1-1; maybe TRBD1 (5 bases). Germline V gene lookup returns CDR1 SGHRS and CDR2 YFSETQ. The CDR3 has 15 amino acids. The germline V and J ends were trimmed by 0 bases and 4 bases, with 13 bases remaining between them. The CDR3 loop is CASSLEAGWATEAFF. CDR3 coding DNA: TGCGCCAGCAGCTTGGAAGCAGGGTGGGCCACTGAAGCTTTCTTT.

This clonotype was detected many times. The chain links TRBV27 to TRBJ2-7; D is undetermined. The germline gives CDR1 MNHEY, CDR2 SMNVEV (reference sequence). This CDR3 is 14 amino acids long. The V gene lost 6 bases and the J gene lost 3 bases, with 15 bases spanning the gap. Written as DNA, the CDR3 is TGTGCCAGCAGCAACGGCCGTGGGTACTACGAGCAGTACTTC. This sequence encodes CASSNGRGYYEQYF.

This clonotype was detected many times. J is TRBJ2-2 and V is TRBV20-1; 13 bases are a match to TRBD2. Per germline, CDR1 DFQATT and CDR2 SNEGSKA (reference sequence). J gave up 0 bases and V 0 bases, and 7 bases lay outside the gene matches. CDR3 length: 19 residues. CDR3 bases: TGCAGTGCTAGAGATCCACGGACTAGCGGGAGCCCGAACACCGGGGAGCTGTTTTTT. Its translation: CSARDPRTSGSPNTGELFF.

At least ten counts were recorded for this clonotype. The V and J genes are TRBV18 and TRBJ2-5; either TRBD1 or TRBD2 may fit D (5 bases each). Trimming shortened V by 3 bases and J by 1 base, and 9 bases separated the two germline ends. Germline CDR1 KGHSH, CDR2 LQKENI. The CDR3 sequence is 14 residues long. In DNA, the CDR3 is TGTGCCAGCTCACCCGGGACGGCCCAAGAGACCCAGTACTTC. The encoded protein is CASSPGTAQETQYF.

Ten or more counts support this clonotype. V and J are TRBV20-1 and TRBJ2-7; the match to TRBD2 covers 12 bases. The CDR3 length is 15 residues. Looked up from germline, CDR1 is DFQATT and CDR2 is SNEGSKA (reference sequence). Trimming at V came to 0 bases and at J to 3 bases, leaving 3 bases not matched to a gene. The CDR3, as DNA: TGCAGTGCTAGAGATCGGACTAGCGGGAACTACGAGCAGTACTTC. This translates into CSARDRTSGNYEQYF.

This clonotype appeared many times. The J gene is TRBJ1-5, the V gene TRBV19; D is perhaps TRBD1 (5 bases). CDR1 is LNHDA, CDR2 SQIVND, per germline (reference sequence). V lost 3 bases, J lost 6 bases, and 15 bases lay in between. The CDR3 sequence is 15 residues long. The CDR3 here is CASSIRGPLSQPQHF. The CDR3 nucleotides are TGTGCCAGTAGTATTCGGGGACCTCTCAGTCAGCCCCAGCATTTT.